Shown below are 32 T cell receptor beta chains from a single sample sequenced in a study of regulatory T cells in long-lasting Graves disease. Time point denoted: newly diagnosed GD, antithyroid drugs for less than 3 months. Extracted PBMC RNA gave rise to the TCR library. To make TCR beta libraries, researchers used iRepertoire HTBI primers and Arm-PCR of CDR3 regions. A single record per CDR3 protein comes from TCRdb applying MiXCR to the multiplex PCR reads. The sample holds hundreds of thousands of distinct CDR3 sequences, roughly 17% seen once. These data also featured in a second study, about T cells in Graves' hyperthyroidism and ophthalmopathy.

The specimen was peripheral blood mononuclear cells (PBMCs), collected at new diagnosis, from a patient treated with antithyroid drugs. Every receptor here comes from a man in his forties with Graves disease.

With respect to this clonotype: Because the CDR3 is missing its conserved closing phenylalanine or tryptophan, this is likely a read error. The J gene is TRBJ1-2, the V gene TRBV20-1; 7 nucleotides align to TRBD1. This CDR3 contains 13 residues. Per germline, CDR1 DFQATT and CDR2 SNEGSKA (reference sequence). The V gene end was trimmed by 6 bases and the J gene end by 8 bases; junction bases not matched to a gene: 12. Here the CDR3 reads CSALRTGPSGYTL. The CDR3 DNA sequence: TGCAGTGCCCTCCGGACAGGACCGTCGGGCTACACCCTC.

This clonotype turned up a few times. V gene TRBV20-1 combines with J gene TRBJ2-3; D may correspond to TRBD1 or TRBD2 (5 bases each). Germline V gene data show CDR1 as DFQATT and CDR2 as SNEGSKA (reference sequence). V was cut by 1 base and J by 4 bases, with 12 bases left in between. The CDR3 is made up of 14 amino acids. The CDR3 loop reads CSARVGVGADTQYF. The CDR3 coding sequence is TGCAGTGCTAGAGTGGGGGTGGGAGCAGATACGCAGTATTTT.

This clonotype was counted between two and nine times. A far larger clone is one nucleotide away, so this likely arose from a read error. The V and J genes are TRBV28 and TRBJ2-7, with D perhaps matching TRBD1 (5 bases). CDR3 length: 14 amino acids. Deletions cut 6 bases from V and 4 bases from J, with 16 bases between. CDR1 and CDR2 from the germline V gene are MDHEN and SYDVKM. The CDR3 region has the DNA TGTGCCAGCAGCCAAGGGGCAGGTCGGTACGAGCAGTACTTC. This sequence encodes CASSQGAGRYEQYF. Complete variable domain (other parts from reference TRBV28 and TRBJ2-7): DVKVTQSSRYLVKRTGEKVFLECVQDMDHENMFWYRQDPGLGLRLIYFSYDVKMKEKGDIPEGYSVSREKKERFSLILESASTNQTSMYLCASSQGAGRYEQYFGPGTRLTVT.

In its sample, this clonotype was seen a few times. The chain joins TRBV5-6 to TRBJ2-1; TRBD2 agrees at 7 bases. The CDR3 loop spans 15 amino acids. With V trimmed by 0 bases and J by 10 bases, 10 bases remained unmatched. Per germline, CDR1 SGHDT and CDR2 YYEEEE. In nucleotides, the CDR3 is TGTGCCAGCAGCTTGGCTCTAGGCGGGGGTGAGGAGCAGTTCTTC. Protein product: CASSLALGGGEEQFF.

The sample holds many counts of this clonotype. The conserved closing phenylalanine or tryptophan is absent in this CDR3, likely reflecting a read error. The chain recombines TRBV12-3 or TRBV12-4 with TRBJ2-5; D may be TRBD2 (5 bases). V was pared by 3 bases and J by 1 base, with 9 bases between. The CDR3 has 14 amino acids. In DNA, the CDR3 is TGTGCCAGCAGTTTTGAGCGGATCCAAGAGACCCAGTACCTC. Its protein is CASSFERIQETQYL.

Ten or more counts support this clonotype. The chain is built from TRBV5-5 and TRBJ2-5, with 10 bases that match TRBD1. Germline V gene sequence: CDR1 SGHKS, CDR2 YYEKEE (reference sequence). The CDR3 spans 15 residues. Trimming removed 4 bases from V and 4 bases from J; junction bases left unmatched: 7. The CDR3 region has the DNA TGTGCCAGCAGCCCTGGGACAGGGGCAGGAGAGACCCAGTACTTC. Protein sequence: CASSPGTGAGETQYF.

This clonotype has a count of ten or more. The CDR3 sequence is CSARRDRGRNEKLFF. The CDR3, as DNA: TGCAGTGCTCGCCGGGACAGGGGAAGAAATGAAAAACTGTTTTTT. V usage is TRBV20-1 and J usage is TRBJ1-4, with 10 bases matching TRBD1. The V and J ends lost 5 bases and 5 bases, in that order; junction bases with no gene match: 8. CDR3 length: 15 residues. The germline V gene has CDR1 DFQATT and CDR2 SNEGSKA (reference sequence).

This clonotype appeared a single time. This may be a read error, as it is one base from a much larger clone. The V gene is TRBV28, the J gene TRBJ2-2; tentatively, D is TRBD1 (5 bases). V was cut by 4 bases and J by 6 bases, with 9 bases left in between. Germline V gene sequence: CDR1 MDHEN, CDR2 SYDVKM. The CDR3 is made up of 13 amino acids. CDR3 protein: CASSSGRAGELFF. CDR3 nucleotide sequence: TGTGCCAGCAGTTCAGGGCGTGCCGGGGAGCTGTTTTTT.

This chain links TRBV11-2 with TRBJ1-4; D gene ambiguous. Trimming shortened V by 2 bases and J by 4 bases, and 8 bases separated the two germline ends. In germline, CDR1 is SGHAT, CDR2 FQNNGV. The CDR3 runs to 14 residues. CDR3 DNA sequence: TGTGCCAGCAGCTTACGACTTAGTAATGAAAAACTGTTTTTT. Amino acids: CASSLRLSNEKLFF. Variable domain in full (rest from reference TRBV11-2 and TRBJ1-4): EAGVAQSPRYKIIEKRQSVAFWCNPISGHATLYWYQQILGQGPKLLIQFQNNGVVDDSQLPKDRFSAERLKGVDSTLKIQPAKLEDSAVYLCASSLRLSNEKLFFGSGTQLSVL.

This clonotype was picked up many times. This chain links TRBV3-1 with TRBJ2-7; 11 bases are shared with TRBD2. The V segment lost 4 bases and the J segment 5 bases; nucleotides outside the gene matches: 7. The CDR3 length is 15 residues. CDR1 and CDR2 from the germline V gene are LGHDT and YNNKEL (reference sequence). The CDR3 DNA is TGTGCCAGCAGCCCACCGGGACTAGCGGATAACGAGCAGTACTTC. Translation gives CASSPPGLADNEQYF.

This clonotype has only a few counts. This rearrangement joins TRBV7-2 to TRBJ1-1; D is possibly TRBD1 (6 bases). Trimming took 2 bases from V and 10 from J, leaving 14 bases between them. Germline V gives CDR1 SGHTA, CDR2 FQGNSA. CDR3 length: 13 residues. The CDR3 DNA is TGTGCCAGCAGCTTATCCCCAGGGGTGGGAGCTTTCTTT. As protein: CASSLSPGVGAFF.

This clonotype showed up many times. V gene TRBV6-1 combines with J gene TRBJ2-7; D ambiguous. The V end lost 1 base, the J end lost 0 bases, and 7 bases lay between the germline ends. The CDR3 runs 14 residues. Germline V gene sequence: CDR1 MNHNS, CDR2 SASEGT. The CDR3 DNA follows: TGTGCCAGCAGTGAAGGACTCAGCTCCTACGAGCAGTACTTC. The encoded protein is CASSEGLSSYEQYF.

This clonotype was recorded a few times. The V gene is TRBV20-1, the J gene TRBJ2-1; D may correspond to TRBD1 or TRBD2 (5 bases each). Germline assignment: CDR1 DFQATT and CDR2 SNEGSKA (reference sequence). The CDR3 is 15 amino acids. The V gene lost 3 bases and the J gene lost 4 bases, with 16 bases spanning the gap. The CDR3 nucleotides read TGCAGTGCTAGGTCTCCGGGGCTAATATACAATGAGCAGTTCTTC. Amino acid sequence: CSARSPGLIYNEQFF.

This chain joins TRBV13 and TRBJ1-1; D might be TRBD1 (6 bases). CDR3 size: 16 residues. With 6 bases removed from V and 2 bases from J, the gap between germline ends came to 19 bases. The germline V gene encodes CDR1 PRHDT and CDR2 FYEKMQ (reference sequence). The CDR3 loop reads CASSYRVLASNTEAFF. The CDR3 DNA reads TGTGCCAGCAGTTACAGGGTCCTCGCGAGCAACACTGAAGCTTTCTTT.

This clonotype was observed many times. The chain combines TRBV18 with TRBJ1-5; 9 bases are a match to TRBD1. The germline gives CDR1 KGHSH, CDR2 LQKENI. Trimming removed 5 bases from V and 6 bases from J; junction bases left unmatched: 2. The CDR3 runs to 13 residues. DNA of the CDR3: TGTGCCAGCTCAGGGACAGGGTCTCAGCCCCAGCATTTT. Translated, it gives CASSGTGSQPQHF. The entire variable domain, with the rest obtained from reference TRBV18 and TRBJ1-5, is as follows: NAGVMQNPRHLVRRRGQEARLRCSPMKGHSHVYWYRQLPEEGLKFMVYLQKENIIDESGMPKERFSAEFPKEGPSILRIQQVVRGDSAAYFCASSGTGSQPQHFGDGTRLSIL.

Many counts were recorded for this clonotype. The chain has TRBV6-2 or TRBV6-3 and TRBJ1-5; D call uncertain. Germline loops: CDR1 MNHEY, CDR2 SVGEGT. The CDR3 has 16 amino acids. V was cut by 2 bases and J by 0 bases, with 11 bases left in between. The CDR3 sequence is CASSYLRPDSNQPQHF. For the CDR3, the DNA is TGTGCCAGCAGTTACCTCCGGCCCGATAGCAATCAGCCCCAGCATTTT.

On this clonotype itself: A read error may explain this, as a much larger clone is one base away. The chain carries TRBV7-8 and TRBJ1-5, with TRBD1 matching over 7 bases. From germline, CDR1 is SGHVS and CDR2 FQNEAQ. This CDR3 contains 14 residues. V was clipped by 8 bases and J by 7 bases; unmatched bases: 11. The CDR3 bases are TGTGCCAGCGGGTCCGACAGGGAGGGACAGCCCCAGCATTTT. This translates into CASGSDREGQPQHF.

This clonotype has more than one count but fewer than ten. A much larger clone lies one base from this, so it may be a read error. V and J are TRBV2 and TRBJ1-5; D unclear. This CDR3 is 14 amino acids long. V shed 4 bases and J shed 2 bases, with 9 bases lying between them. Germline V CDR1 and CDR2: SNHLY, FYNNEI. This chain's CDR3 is CASSVWGGNQPQHF. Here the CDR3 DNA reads TGTGCCAGCAGTGTTTGGGGTGGCAATCAGCCCCAGCATTTT. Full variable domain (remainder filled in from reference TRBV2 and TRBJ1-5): EPEVTQTPSHQVTQMGQEVILRCVPISNHLYFYWYRQILGQKVEFLVSFYNNEISEKSEIFDDQFSVERPDGSNFTLKIRSTKLEDSAMYFCASSVWGGNQPQHFGDGTRLSIL.

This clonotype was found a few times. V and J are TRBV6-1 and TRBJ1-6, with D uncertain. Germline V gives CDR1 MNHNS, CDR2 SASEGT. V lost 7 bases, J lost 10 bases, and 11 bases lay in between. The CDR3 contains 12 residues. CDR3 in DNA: TGTGCCAGCAAGGCTGAATTATCACCCCTCCACTTT. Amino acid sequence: CASKAELSPLHF.

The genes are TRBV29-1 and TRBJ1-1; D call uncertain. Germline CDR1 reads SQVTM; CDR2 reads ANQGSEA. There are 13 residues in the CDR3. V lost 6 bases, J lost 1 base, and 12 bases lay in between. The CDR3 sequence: CSVVHQPNTEAFF. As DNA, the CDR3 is TGCAGCGTAGTACATCAGCCGAACACTGAAGCTTTCTTT.

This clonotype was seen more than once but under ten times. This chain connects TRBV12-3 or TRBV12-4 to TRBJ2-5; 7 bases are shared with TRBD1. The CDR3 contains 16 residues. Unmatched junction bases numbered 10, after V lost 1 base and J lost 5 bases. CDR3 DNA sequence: TGTGCCAGCAGTTTAGTTTTAGGACAGGCCCGGGAGACCCAGTACTTC. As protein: CASSLVLGQARETQYF.

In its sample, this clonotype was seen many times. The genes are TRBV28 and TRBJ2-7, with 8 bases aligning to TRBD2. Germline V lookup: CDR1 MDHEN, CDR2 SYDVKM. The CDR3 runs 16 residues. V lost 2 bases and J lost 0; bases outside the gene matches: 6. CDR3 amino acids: CASSLPSGGPSYEQYF. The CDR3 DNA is TGTGCCAGCAGTTTACCAAGCGGGGGCCCCTCCTACGAGCAGTACTTC.

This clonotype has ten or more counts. CDR3 loop: CASSQDGHETGELFF. Written as DNA, the CDR3 is TGCGCCAGCAGCCAAGATGGCCACGAGACCGGGGAGCTGTTTTTT. The rearrangement links TRBV4-3 to TRBJ2-2; D unresolved. V lost 0 bases and J lost 5, with 10 bases in between. The germline V gene encodes CDR1 LGHNA and CDR2 YSLEER. This CDR3 is built from 15 residues.

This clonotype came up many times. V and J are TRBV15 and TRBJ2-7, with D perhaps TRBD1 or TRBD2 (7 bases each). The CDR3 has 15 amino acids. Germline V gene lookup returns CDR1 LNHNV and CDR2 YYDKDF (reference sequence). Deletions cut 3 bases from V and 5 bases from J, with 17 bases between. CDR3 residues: CATSRARAGGDEQYF. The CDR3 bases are TGTGCCACCAGCAGGGCCCGGGCAGGGGGGGACGAGCAGTACTTC.

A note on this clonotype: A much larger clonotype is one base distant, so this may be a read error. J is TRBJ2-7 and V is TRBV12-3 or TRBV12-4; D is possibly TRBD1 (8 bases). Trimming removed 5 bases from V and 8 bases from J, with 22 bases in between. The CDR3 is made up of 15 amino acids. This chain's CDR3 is CASSLGQGGRYKQYF. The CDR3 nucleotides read TGTGCCAGCAGTCTCGGACAGGGAGGGCGATACAAGCAGTACTTC.

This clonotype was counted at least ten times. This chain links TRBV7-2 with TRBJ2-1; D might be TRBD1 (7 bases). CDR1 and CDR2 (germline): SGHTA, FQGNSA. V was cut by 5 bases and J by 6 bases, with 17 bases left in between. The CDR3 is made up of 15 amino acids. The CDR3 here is CASSEGGGRRNEQFF. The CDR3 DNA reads TGTGCCAGCAGCGAAGGAGGGGGCCGCCGCAATGAGCAGTTCTTC.

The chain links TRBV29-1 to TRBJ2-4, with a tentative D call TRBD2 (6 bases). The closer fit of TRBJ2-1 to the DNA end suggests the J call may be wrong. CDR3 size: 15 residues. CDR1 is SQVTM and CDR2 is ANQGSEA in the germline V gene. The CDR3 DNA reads TGCAGCGTTGAAGACCCTTCGGGAGCCAAAAACATTCAGTTCTTC. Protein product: CSVEDPSGAKNIQFF.

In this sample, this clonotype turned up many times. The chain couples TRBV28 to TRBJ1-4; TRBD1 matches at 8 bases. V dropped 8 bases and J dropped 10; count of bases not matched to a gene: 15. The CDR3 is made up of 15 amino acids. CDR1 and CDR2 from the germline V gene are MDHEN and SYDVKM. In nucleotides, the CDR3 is TGTGCCAGCGCCCTAGGGGGACAGGAAGTTGTAAAACTGTTTTTT. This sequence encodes CASALGGQEVVKLFF.

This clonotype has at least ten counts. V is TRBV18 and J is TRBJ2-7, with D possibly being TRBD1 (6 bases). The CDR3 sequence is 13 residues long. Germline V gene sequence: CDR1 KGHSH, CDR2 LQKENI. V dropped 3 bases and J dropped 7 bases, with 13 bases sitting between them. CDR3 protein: CASSPDRSREQYF. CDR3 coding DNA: TGTGCCAGCTCACCGGACAGATCTAGAGAGCAGTACTTC.

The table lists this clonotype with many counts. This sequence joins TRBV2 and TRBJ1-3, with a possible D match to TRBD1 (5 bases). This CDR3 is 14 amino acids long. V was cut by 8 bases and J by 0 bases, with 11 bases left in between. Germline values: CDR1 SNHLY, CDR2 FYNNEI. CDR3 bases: TGTGCCAGCGGGGTAGGGGTCTCTGGAAACACCATATATTTT. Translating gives CASGVGVSGNTIYF.

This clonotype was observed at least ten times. CDR3 nucleotides: TGTGCCACCAGCACAAATGCCGGGACTAGCGGCCGCGATGGCACCGGGGAGCTGTTTTTT. Residues: CATSTNAGTSGRDGTGELFF. This sequence joins TRBV15 and TRBJ2-2, with 11 bases that match TRBD2. The CDR3 has 20 residues. J lost 4 bases, V lost 4 bases, and 17 bases had no gene match. In germline, CDR1 is LNHNV, CDR2 YYDKDF (reference sequence). The whole variable domain, remainder taken from reference TRBV15 and TRBJ2-2, is DAMVIQNPRYQVTQFGKPVTLSCSQTLNHNVMYWYQQKSSQAPKLLFHYYDKDFNNEADTPDNFQSRRPNTSFCFLDIRSPGLGDTAMYLCATSTNAGTSGRDGTGELFFGEGSRLTVL.

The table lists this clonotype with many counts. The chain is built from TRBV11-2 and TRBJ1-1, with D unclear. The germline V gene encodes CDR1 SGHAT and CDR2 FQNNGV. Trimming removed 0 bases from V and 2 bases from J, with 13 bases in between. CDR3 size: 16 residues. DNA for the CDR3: TGTGCCAGCAGCTTAGATTCGAGATCTGTCAACACTGAAGCTTTCTTT. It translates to CASSLDSRSVNTEAFF. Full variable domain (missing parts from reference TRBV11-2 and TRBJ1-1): EAGVAQSPRYKIIEKRQSVAFWCNPISGHATLYWYQQILGQGPKLLIQFQNNGVVDDSQLPKDRFSAERLKGVDSTLKIQPAKLEDSAVYLCASSLDSRSVNTEAFFGQGTRLTVV.